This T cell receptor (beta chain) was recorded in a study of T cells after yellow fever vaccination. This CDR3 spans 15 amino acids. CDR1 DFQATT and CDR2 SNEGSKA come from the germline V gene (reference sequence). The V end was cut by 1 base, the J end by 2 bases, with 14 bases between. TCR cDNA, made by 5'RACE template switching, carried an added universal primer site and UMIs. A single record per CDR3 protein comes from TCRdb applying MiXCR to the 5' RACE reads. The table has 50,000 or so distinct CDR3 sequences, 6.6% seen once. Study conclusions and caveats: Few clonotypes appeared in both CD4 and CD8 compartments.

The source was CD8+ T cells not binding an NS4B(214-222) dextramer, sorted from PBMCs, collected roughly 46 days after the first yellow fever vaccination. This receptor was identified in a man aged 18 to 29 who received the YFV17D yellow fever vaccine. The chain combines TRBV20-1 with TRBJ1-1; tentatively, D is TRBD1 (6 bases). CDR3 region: CSARVQRGDNTEAFF. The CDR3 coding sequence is TGCAGTGCTAGAGTCCAGAGGGGGGACAACACTGAAGCTTTCTTT.